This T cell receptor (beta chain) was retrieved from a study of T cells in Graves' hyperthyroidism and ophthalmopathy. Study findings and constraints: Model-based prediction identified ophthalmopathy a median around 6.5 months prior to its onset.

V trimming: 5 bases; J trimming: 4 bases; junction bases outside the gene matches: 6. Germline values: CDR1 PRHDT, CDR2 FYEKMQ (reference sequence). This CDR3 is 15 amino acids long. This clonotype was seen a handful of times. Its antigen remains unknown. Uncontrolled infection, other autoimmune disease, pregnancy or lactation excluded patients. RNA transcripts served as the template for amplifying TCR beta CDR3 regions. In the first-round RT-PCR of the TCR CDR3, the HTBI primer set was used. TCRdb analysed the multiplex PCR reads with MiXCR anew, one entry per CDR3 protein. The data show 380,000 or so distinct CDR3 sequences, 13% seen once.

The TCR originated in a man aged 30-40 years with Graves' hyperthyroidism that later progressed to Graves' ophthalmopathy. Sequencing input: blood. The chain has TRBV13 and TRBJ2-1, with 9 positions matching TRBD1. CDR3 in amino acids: CASSQIGQGYNEQFF. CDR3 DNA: TGTGCCAGCAGCCAAATTGGACAGGGGTACAATGAGCAGTTCTTC.